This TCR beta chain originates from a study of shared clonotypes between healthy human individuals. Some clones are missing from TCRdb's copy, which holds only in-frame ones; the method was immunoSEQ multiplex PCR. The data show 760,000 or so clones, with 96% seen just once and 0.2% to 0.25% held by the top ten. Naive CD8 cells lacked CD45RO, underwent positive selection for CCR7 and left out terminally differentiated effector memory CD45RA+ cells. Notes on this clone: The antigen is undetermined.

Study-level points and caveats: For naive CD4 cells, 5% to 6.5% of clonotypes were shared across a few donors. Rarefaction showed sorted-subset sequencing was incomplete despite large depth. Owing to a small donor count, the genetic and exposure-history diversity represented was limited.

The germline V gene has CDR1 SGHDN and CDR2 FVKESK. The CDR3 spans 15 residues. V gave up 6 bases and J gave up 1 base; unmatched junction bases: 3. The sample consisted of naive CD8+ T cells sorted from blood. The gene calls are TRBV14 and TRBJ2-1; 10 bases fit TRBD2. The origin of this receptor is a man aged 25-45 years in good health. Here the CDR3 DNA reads TGTGCCAGCAGAGAGACTAGCGGGTCCTACAATGAGCAGTTCTTC. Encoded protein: CASRETSGSYNEQFF.